Below, 2 T cell receptor beta chains from the same sample are listed, as sequenced in a study of Ad26.COV2.S vaccination and SARS-CoV-2 variants. Assay used: immunoSEQ multiplex PCR; TCRdb lists only in-frame clones, some missing. The profile shows about 420,000 clones, around nine tenths of them singletons. Treatment here: around 19 received Ad26.COV2.S at low or high dose, single or two shots; a few received placebo; per-sample allocation not given. Material that was analyzed had been drawn on day 63 after the first vaccine or placebo injection. The sample in question was peripheral blood, obtained in a trial of Ad26.COV2.S vaccine versus placebo. The source is a person aged 18-60 years who received the Ad26.COV2.S COVID-19 vaccine or a placebo.

This chain links TRBV5-8 with TRBJ2-3; the match to TRBD2 covers 11 bases. CDR1 SGHTS and CDR2 YDEGEE come from the germline V gene. Trimming cost V 5 bases and J 1 base; bases outside gene matches: 6. This CDR3 is 16 amino acids long. The CDR3 region is CASSFELAGGTDTQYF. The CDR3 region has the DNA TGTGCCAGCAGTTTCGAACTAGCGGGGGGCACAGATACGCAGTATTTT.

This chain connects TRBV14 to TRBJ2-5; 10 bases are a match to TRBD2. V was pared by 6 bases and J by 5 bases, with 9 bases of the junction left unmatched. The CDR3 is 15 residues long. Germline V gene sequence: CDR1 SGHDN, CDR2 FVKESK. The CDR3 spells CASSLLGLAVETQYF. CDR3 bases: TGTGCCAGCAGTCTTCTCGGACTAGCGGTGGAGACCCAGTACTTC.